Listed below are T cell receptor beta chains from one sample, sequenced in a study of T cells after yellow fever vaccination. Using its own MiXCR run on the 5' RACE reads, TCRdb lists one record per CDR3 protein. Here the sample spans 150,000 to 200,000 distinct CDR3 sequences, 9.3% being singletons. The input for sequencing was CD8+ T cells sorted from PBMCs, taken 45 days after the yellow fever booster vaccination. Source of these receptors: a man aged 18-30 years who received the YFV17D yellow fever vaccine. CDR3s include the opening cysteine and the closing phenylalanine or tryptophan. A D gene is named only where the DNA matches it firmly. Rows give clone size only sometimes, using once, few, many, or a class for an expanded clone.

abundance	d_gene	v_gene	j_gene	CDR3nt	CDR3aa
few	-	TRBV7-2	TRBJ2-7	TGTGCCAGCAGCTTAGCGCATCCAGGGTTTTCCACCTACGAGCAGTACTTC	CASSLAHPGFSTYEQYF
-	-	TRBV27	TRBJ2-7	TGTGCCAGCAGTTACAGTGACCTCTCCTACGAGCAGTACTTC	CASSYSDLSYEQYF
few	TRBD1	TRBV4-3	TRBJ2-2	TGCGCCAGCAGCCAGGCGCGGGACAGGGTACCATCCTTCACCACCGGGGAGCTGTTTTTT	CASSQARDRVPSFTTGELFF
few	-	TRBV4-3	TRBJ1-4	TGCGCCAGCAGCCAAGATAGGCGGGTTGCTAATGAAAAACTGTTTTTT	CASSQDRRVANEKLFF
-	-	TRBV4-3	TRBJ1-6	TGCGCCAGCAGCCAAGGCGGAACTAATTCACCCCTCCACTTT	CASSQGGTNSPLHF
-	-	TRBV6-2/TRBV6-3	TRBJ2-7	TGTGCCAGCAGCTCGGCCCAGAGCTCCTACGAGCAGTACTTC	CASSSAQSSYEQYF
-	-	TRBV4-2	TRBJ1-5	TGTGCCAGCAGCCAAGAAGGCATCAACAATCAGCCCCAGCATTTT	CASSQEGINNQPQHF
few	-	TRBV6-2/TRBV6-3	TRBJ1-4	TGTGCCAGCAGTTACTCGATGGGTGAAAAACTGTTTTTT	CASSYSMGEKLFF
few	-	TRBV4-3	TRBJ2-3	TGCGCCAGCAGCCAAGACGAAGGGCTTGCAGATACGCAGTATTTT	CASSQDEGLADTQYF
few	TRBD1	TRBV6-5	TRBJ2-7	TGTGCCAGCGCTCCGGGACAGGGGGCAGGCGAGCAGTACTTC	CASAPGQGAGEQYF
-	TRBD2	TRBV20-1	TRBJ2-1	TGCAGTGCTCAGGGACTAGCGGGGGGGCCTCTGGTTGATGAGCAGTTCTTC	CSAQGLAGGPLVDEQFF
few	-	TRBV5-1	TRBJ1-1	TGCGCCAGCAGCCTATGGACAGCTGATGCGAACACTGAAGCTTTCTTT	CASSLWTADANTEAFF
few	TRBD2	TRBV5-5	TRBJ2-3	TGTGCCAGCAGCTTGGGGGAGGGGCCCGCAGATACGCAGTATTTT	CASSLGEGPADTQYF
many	TRBD1	TRBV27	TRBJ1-2	TGTGCCAGCAGACTAGGGACAGCCTATGGCTACACCTTC	CASRLGTAYGYTF
once	-	TRBV29-1	TRBJ2-5	TGCAGCGTTGAGCGGCAGGAGACCCAGTACTTC	CSVERQETQYF
-	-	TRBV19	TRBJ1-1	TGTGCCAGTAGTATAGCGTCGGGGCTGAACACTGAAGCTTTCTTT	CASSIASGLNTEAFF
few	-	TRBV5-1	TRBJ2-2	TGCGCCAGCAGCTTGGGGACCTACATCGGGGAGCTGTTTTTT	CASSLGTYIGELFF
-	TRBD1	TRBV29-1	TRBJ1-2	TGCAGCGGTCGCCTGGAGGGGGACAGGGCCTATGGCTACACCTTC	CSGRLEGDRAYGYTF
-	TRBD1	TRBV6-2/TRBV6-3	TRBJ1-2	TGTGCCAGCAGTGCCACGGACAGGGACCATGGCTACACCTTC	CASSATDRDHGYTF
-	TRBD1	TRBV28	TRBJ1-5	TGTGCCAGCAGTTCGGCAGGGGGCAGCAATCAGCCCCAGCATTTT	CASSSAGGSNQPQHF
many	TRBD2	TRBV4-3	TRBJ2-7	TGCGCCAGCAGCCAAGATATTAGCGGGGGTTGGTACGAGCAGTACTTC	CASSQDISGGWYEQYF
-	-	TRBV12-3/TRBV12-4	TRBJ2-2	TGTGCCAGCAGCCCTTGGGTGAGGGGCCCGAACACCGGGGAGCTGTTTTTT	CASSPWVRGPNTGELFF
few	-	TRBV7-3	TRBJ2-3	TGTGCCAGCAGCACCATCACCGGGGGCCCCACAGATACGCAGTATTTT	CASSTITGGPTDTQYF
many	-	TRBV27	TRBJ1-5	TGTGCCAGCAGTCCTCCCCCGGTCGGGAGCAATCAGCCCCAGCATTTT	CASSPPPVGSNQPQHF
-	-	TRBV6-6	TRBJ1-5	TGTGCCAGCCTGGAGGGTGCGAGCAATCAGCCCCAGCATTTT	CASLEGASNQPQHF
few	TRBD2	TRBV7-9	TRBJ2-1	TGTGCCAGCAGCACGGGGGGATGGAATGAGCAGTTCTTC	CASSTGGWNEQFF
-	-	TRBV7-9	TRBJ2-5	TGTGCCAGCAGCTTAGCCCGGGGGGCGTTGGAGACCCAGTACTTC	CASSLARGALETQYF
many	-	TRBV7-6	TRBJ1-1	TGTGCCAGCCGCGGGCCTACGAACACTGAAGCTTTCTTT	CASRGPTNTEAFF
-	-	TRBV4-1	TRBJ1-5	TGCGCCAGCAGTGAGGGGGAGTATAGCAATCAGCCCCAGCATTTT	CASSEGEYSNQPQHF
many	-	TRBV5-1	TRBJ2-5	TGCGCCAGCAGCTTAAGGTGGGAGTTGTACCAAGAGACCCAGTACTTC	CASSLRWELYQETQYF
-	-	TRBV20-1	TRBJ2-5	TGCAGTGCCCACGGGGGGCGCGCAGAGACCCAGTACTTC	CSAHGGRAETQYF
-	-	TRBV5-1	TRBJ2-7	TGCGCCAGCCGAAGGACGGACCTCTACGAGCAGTACTTC	CASRRTDLYEQYF
few	-	TRBV19	TRBJ2-2	TGTGCCAGTAGTTGGGGTCTGAGCACCGGGGAGCTGTTTTTT	CASSWGLSTGELFF
few	-	TRBV7-9	TRBJ1-2	TGTGCCAGCAGCTTAGCAAGACCAACCTATGGCTACACCTTC	CASSLARPTYGYTF
-	-	TRBV20-1	TRBJ2-7	TGCAGTGCTAGGCGGCGGAGCTCCTACGAGCAGTACTTC	CSARRRSSYEQYF
-	-	TRBV7-9	TRBJ1-2	TGTGCCAGCAGCTCAGGGACACGAGCTAACTATGGCTACACCTTC	CASSSGTRANYGYTF
few	-	TRBV6-2/TRBV6-3	TRBJ2-4	TGTGCCAGCAGTTACTCGCCGGGGGGCCCCGACGCCGACATTCAGTACTTC	CASSYSPGGPDADIQYF
few	-	TRBV4-3	TRBJ1-1	TGCGCCAGCAGCCACCCCTACAAGACAGGTGAAGCTTTCTTT	CASSHPYKTGEAFF
-	TRBD1	TRBV6-6	TRBJ1-5	TGTGCCAGCAGCCCACAGGGGGCCCAGCATTTT	CASSPQGAQHF
-	-	TRBV7-6	TRBJ2-2	TGTGCCAGCAGCTTAGGCGGCCTACCCGGGGAGCTGTTTTTT	CASSLGGLPGELFF
few	-	TRBV2	TRBJ2-3	TGTGCCAGCAGTAGGACGGATAGCACAGATACGCAGTATTTT	CASSRTDSTDTQYF
few	-	TRBV29-1	TRBJ2-3	TGCAGCGTTGGTGGCAGGGGGGCAGATACGCAGTATTTT	CSVGGRGADTQYF
many	-	TRBV6-6	TRBJ1-1	TGTGCCAGCAGTCCTCGGCGGGGGGCTGAAGCTTTCTTT	CASSPRRGAEAFF
medium-sized	TRBD2	TRBV25-1	TRBJ2-1	TGTGCCAGCAGTGAATTAGCGGGGGAGGTCAATGAGCAGTTCTTC	CASSELAGEVNEQFF
few	-	TRBV20-1	TRBJ2-3	TGCAGTGCTAGAGATTCCTACACAGATACGCAGTATTTT	CSARDSYTDTQYF
-	-	TRBV2	TRBJ2-5	TGTGCCAGCAATCTGGAGGTTGAAGAGACCCAGTACTTC	CASNLEVEETQYF
-	-	TRBV4-2	TRBJ1-2	TGTGCCAGCAGCCAAGATTTATTAACCGGAGGCTACACCTTC	CASSQDLLTGGYTF
many	TRBD2	TRBV20-1	TRBJ2-1	TGCAGTGCCCGCCCACCTAGCGGGGCCAATGAGCAGTTCTTC	CSARPPSGANEQFF
few	-	TRBV6-6	TRBJ2-7	TGTGCCAGCAGTTACGTCCCAAAGGGACCCCTAAGGAACGAGCAGTACTTC	CASSYVPKGPLRNEQYF
-	-	TRBV4-1	TRBJ2-7	TGCGCCAGCAGCCAGTCCCCGCTTGGGTCGGCCGAGCAGTACTTC	CASSQSPLGSAEQYF
few	TRBD1	TRBV6-1	TRBJ1-5	TGTGCCAGCAGTGAGGGAGGGGGCATGGAGCCCCAGCATTTT	CASSEGGGMEPQHF
-	-	TRBV11-2	TRBJ1-4	TGTGCCAGCAGCGACGCGGCTACGGTTGAAAAACTGTTTTTT	CASSDAATVEKLFF
many	TRBD2	TRBV12-3/TRBV12-4	TRBJ2-1	TGTGCCAGCAGTTTCCTTGTAGCGGGGGGATACAATGAGCAGTTCTTC	CASSFLVAGGYNEQFF